The 26 T cell receptor beta chains presented below share a single source sample, sequenced in a study of control samples from healthy donors and cancer patients. Assay used: immunoSEQ multiplex PCR; TCRdb lists only in-frame clones, some missing. Of over 100,000 clones listed, 80% to 95% are singletons. The sample was blood. The receptors stem from a man between 18 and 29 years old in good health.

Written as DNA, the CDR3 is TGTGCCAGTAGTGAGAGCTCCTACAATGAGCAGTTCTTC. This translates into CASSESSYNEQFF. This chain uses TRBV19 with TRBJ2-1; D gene ambiguous. Germline CDR1 reads LNHDA; CDR2 reads SQIVND (reference sequence). Trimming cost V 5 bases and J 0 bases, with 5 bases left between them. This CDR3 region has 13 residues. Full variable domain (missing parts from reference TRBV19 and TRBJ2-1): DGGITQSPKYLFRKEGQNVTLSCEQNLNHDAMYWYRQDPGQGLRLIYYSQIVNDFQKGDIAEGYSVSREKKESFPLTVTSAQKNPTAFYLCASSESSYNEQFFGPGTRLTVL.

The chain joins TRBV4-1 to TRBJ2-5, with 8 bases lining up with TRBD2. CDR1 MGHRA and CDR2 YSYEKL come from the germline V gene. The CDR3 is made up of 16 amino acids. The J segment lost 5 bases and the V segment lost 1 base, leaving 9 bases of the junction unmatched. CDR3 coding DNA: TGCGCCAGCAGCCAAGTAGGGACTAGGTCGTTGGAGACCCAGTACTTC. As protein: CASSQVGTRSLETQYF.

The chain links TRBV6-1 to TRBJ2-3; TRBD2 aligns across 8 bases. Germline CDR1 reads MNHNS; CDR2 reads SASEGT. This CDR3 region has 15 residues. V lost 7 bases and J lost 4; bases outside the gene matches: 10. The chain's CDR3 is CASTFSGGQADTQYF. CDR3 nucleotides: TGTGCCAGCACCTTTTCGGGGGGGCAGGCAGATACGCAGTATTTT.

V and J are TRBV12-3 or TRBV12-4 and TRBJ1-5, with a tentative D call TRBD1 (6 bases). The CDR3 length is 13 residues. V lost 6 bases and J lost 7, with 13 bases in between. CDR3 protein: CASSLTGGQPQHF. CDR3 DNA: TGTGCCAGCAGCCTGACAGGTGGACAGCCCCAGCATTTT.

The V and J genes are TRBV2 and TRBJ1-2; D gene unclear. Trimming took off 3 bases at V and 2 bases at J, with 1 base between the two ends. Germline values: CDR1 SNHLY, CDR2 FYNNEI. CDR3 length equals 11 residues. This chain's CDR3 is CASSDNYGYTF. The CDR3 bases are TGTGCCAGCAGTGACAACTATGGCTACACCTTC.

This chain uses TRBV5-4 with TRBJ2-5, with D possibly matching TRBD1 (5 bases). The germline CDR1 and CDR2 sequences are SGHNT and YYREEE (reference sequence). V was clipped by 1 base and J by 3 bases, with 10 bases between them. This CDR3 comprises 14 residues. The chain's CDR3 is CASSLRAGKETQYF. CDR3 bases: TGTGCCAGCAGCTTGCGAGCAGGGAAAGAGACCCAGTACTTC.

This chain joins TRBV9 and TRBJ1-2; no definite D call. The V and J ends lost 0 bases and 6 bases respectively, with 9 bases between them. This CDR3 contains 13 residues. CDR1 is SGDLS, CDR2 YYNGEE, per germline. CDR3 residues: CASSVAEGHGYTF. The CDR3 DNA sequence: TGTGCCAGCAGCGTAGCAGAGGGTCATGGCTACACCTTC.

The V gene is TRBV5-6, the J gene TRBJ1-4; tentatively, D is TRBD1 (5 bases). The germline gives CDR1 SGHDT, CDR2 YYEEEE. The CDR3 runs 15 residues. V was pared by 3 bases and J by 8 bases, with 17 bases between. The CDR3 region has the DNA TGTGCCAGCAGCTCCCACGGGACCTCTCACGAAAAACTGTTTTTT. This sequence encodes CASSSHGTSHEKLFF.

The chain uses TRBV13 and TRBJ1-2, with D unresolved. CDR3 length: 16 residues. Trimming pared 4 bases from V and 0 bases from J, leaving 15 bases between. The germline CDR1 and CDR2 sequences are PRHDT and FYEKMQ (reference sequence). The CDR3 DNA is TGTGCCAGCAGCTCACTGGGTGACGGAACTAACTATGGCTACACCTTC. Its translation is CASSSLGDGTNYGYTF. Combining the CDR3 with reference TRBV13 and TRBJ1-2 gives the whole variable domain AAGVIQSPRHLIKEKRETATLKCYPIPRHDTVYWYQQGPGQDPQFLISFYEKMQSDKGSIPDRFSAQQFSDYHSELNMSSLELGDSALYFCASSSLGDGTNYGYTFGSGTRLTVV.

This clone turned up a few times. The rearrangement joins TRBV2 to TRBJ2-7; D unresolved. V shed 6 bases and J shed 1 base, with 4 bases lying between them. Germline assignment: CDR1 SNHLY and CDR2 FYNNEI. The CDR3 is 11 amino acids. CDR3 sequence: CASSLSYEQYF. The CDR3, as DNA: TGTGCCAGCAGCCTATCCTACGAGCAGTACTTC.

The chain carries TRBV28 and TRBJ2-7; TRBD2 matches at 11 bases. Unmatched junction bases numbered 3, after V lost 7 bases and J lost 4 bases. CDR3 length: 13 amino acids. Germline V gene sequence: CDR1 MDHEN, CDR2 SYDVKM. The chain's CDR3 is CASMTSGTYEQYF. The CDR3 DNA sequence: TGTGCCAGCATGACTAGCGGGACATACGAGCAGTACTTC.

The chain carries TRBV7-9 and TRBJ1-2, with a weak D call TRBD1 (5 bases). The V end was cut by 3 bases, the J end by 4 bases, with 15 bases between. Germline V gene lookup returns CDR1 SEHNR and CDR2 FQNEAQ (reference sequence). The CDR3 runs to 15 residues. Here the CDR3 DNA reads TGTGCCAGCAGCTTTAACACCAGGGTTCTCTATGGCTACACCTTC. It yields the protein CASSFNTRVLYGYTF.

This sequence joins TRBV7-3 and TRBJ1-3; no clear D. Trimming took off 1 base at V and 0 bases at J, with 10 bases between the two ends. This CDR3 is built from 16 residues. The germline gives CDR1 SGHTA, CDR2 FQGTGA. The CDR3 DNA reads TGTGCCAGCAGCTTAATGGGCCCCTACTCTGGAAACACCATATATTTT. It translates to CASSLMGPYSGNTIYF. The full variable domain, its missing parts supplied by reference TRBV7-3 and TRBJ1-3, is GAGVSQTPSNKVTEKGKYVELRCDPISGHTALYWYRQSLGQGPEFLIYFQGTGAADDSGLPNDRFFAVRPEGSVSTLKIQRTERGDSAVYLCASSLMGPYSGNTIYFGEGSWLTVV.

The V call is TRBV21-1, the J call TRBJ1-3. TRBV21-1 is a pseudogene locus. This CDR3 comprises 16 residues. CDR3 amino acids: CASSKVTGSSGNTIYF. The CDR3 DNA reads as TGTGCCAGCAGCAAAGTAACTGGTTCCTCTGGAAACACCATATATTTT.

The chain links TRBV19 to TRBJ1-2, with D unresolved. This CDR3 has 13 residues. V was clipped by 5 bases and J by 7 bases, with 14 bases between them. The V gene's germline CDR1 is LNHDA and CDR2 SQIVND (reference sequence). Here the CDR3 reads CASSVPGSGGYTF. The CDR3 DNA follows: TGTGCCAGTAGTGTCCCTGGATCGGGTGGCTACACCTTC.

This clone was counted a single time. The V and J genes are TRBV4-1 and TRBJ2-7; the D is unclear. Looked up from germline, CDR1 is MGHRA and CDR2 is YSYEKL. Trimming left V 0 bases short and J 3 bases short, with 18 bases between. The CDR3 has 17 residues. CDR3 sequence reads: CASSQESALGALYEQYF. CDR3 bases: TGCGCCAGCAGCCAAGAGAGTGCCCTAGGAGCCCTCTACGAGCAGTACTTC.

The rearrangement uses TRBV11-3 and TRBJ2-2; D unresolved. This CDR3 spans 13 amino acids. Trimming removed 5 bases at V and 6 bases at J, with 10 bases between. Germline CDR1 reads SGHNT; CDR2 reads YENEEA. CDR3 protein: CASSRHSSGELFF. The CDR3 nucleotides read TGTGCCAGCAGCCGACACAGCTCCGGGGAGCTGTTTTTT.

The V and J genes are TRBV5-4 and TRBJ2-7; 7 nucleotides line up with TRBD1. Germline-derived CDR1 and CDR2 are SGHNT and YYREEE (reference sequence). The J segment lost 0 bases and the V segment lost 4 bases, leaving 7 bases of the junction unmatched. This CDR3 is 15 amino acids long. The CDR3 is CASSQRQGGSYEQYF. The CDR3 DNA reads TGTGCCAGCAGCCAGAGACAGGGTGGCTCCTACGAGCAGTACTTC.

This rearrangement joins TRBV14 to TRBJ2-4; D is undetermined. The length of the CDR3 is 15 residues. The germline V and J ends were trimmed by 1 base and 4 bases, with 11 bases remaining between them. Germline CDR1 reads SGHDN; CDR2 reads FVKESK. CDR3 in amino acids: CASSQGSLRKNIQYF. CDR3 in DNA: TGTGCCAGCAGCCAAGGCTCGCTAAGAAAAAACATTCAGTACTTC.

The chain links TRBV2 to TRBJ2-3; 12 bases match TRBD1. This CDR3 has 15 residues. Trimming cost V 2 bases and J 4 bases; bases outside gene matches: 1. CDR1 and CDR2 (germline): SNHLY, FYNNEI. This CDR3 reads CASSERDRGPDTQYF. Written as DNA, the CDR3 is TGTGCCAGCAGTGAACGGGACAGGGGGCCAGATACGCAGTATTTT. The full variable domain, completed using reference TRBV2 and TRBJ2-3, is EPEVTQTPSHQVTQMGQEVILRCVPISNHLYFYWYRQILGQKVEFLVSFYNNEISEKSEIFDDQFSVERPDGSNFTLKIRSTKLEDSAMYFCASSERDRGPDTQYFGPGTRLTVL.

This clone was observed a handful of times. Within the sample, other DNA sequences also encode this same CDR3. The chain uses TRBV10-3 and TRBJ1-1; weak D call: TRBD1 (6 bases). The CDR3 sequence is 15 residues long. Trimming shortened V by 3 bases and J by 0 bases, and 11 bases separated the two germline ends. Germline V gives CDR1 ENHRY, CDR2 SYGVKD. Written as DNA, the CDR3 is TGTGCCATCAGTGAAAGGACAGTTATGAACACTGAAGCTTTCTTT. Translated, it gives CAISERTVMNTEAFF.

This clone is a singleton in its sample. The genes are TRBV2 and TRBJ2-6, with D maybe TRBD1 (5 bases). This CDR3 comprises 14 residues. Germline V CDR1 and CDR2: SNHLY, FYNNEI. V was clipped by 5 bases and J by 3 bases, with 8 bases between them. CDR3 amino acids: CASSKGYGANVLTF. In nucleotides, the CDR3 is TGTGCCAGCAGTAAGGGGTATGGGGCCAACGTCCTGACTTTC.

This chain joins TRBV7-3 and TRBJ2-2; no clear D. The length of the CDR3 is 14 residues. Germline CDR1 and CDR2: SGHTA and FQGTGA. With 5 bases removed from V and 7 bases from J, the gap between germline ends came to 14 bases. CDR3 bases: TGTGCCAGCAGCCCTCGGACGTCGGGCGGGGAGCTGTTTTTT. Translation gives CASSPRTSGGELFF.

The chain carries TRBV6-4 and TRBJ1-5; no reliable D call. V shed 0 bases and J shed 7 bases, with 16 bases lying between them. The germline gives CDR1 MRHNA, CDR2 SNTAGT. This CDR3 contains 16 residues. The CDR3 sequence: CASSDSSPSYSQPQHF. In DNA, the CDR3 is TGTGCCAGCAGTGACTCGAGCCCCAGCTATTCCCAGCCCCAGCATTTT.

This chain uses TRBV6-5 with TRBJ2-7, with D perhaps matching TRBD1 (6 bases). Germline V gene lookup returns CDR1 MNHEY and CDR2 SVGAGI. This CDR3 is built from 15 residues. V lost 5 bases and J lost 2, with 16 bases in between. The DNA for the CDR3 is TGTGCCAGCAGTCCGGGGTCTGGACAGACCTACGAGCAGTACTTC. Protein sequence: CASSPGSGQTYEQYF.

The chain recombines TRBV7-9 with TRBJ2-1, with D unresolved. Germline CDR1 SEHNR, CDR2 FQNEAQ (reference sequence). Deletions cut 8 bases from V and 9 bases from J, with 14 bases between. This CDR3 region has 12 residues. The CDR3 here is CASGPGVGEQFF. The DNA for the CDR3 is TGTGCCAGCGGACCGGGTGTCGGTGAGCAGTTCTTC.